These 25 T cell receptor beta chains were sequenced from one sample in a study of beta chain features in type 1 diabetes. What was sequenced were expressed TCRB transcripts, since all of the isolated RNA had been reverse transcribed. The repertoire was sequenced with immunoSEQ multiplex PCR; TCRdb's copy has only in-frame clones and lacks some. Here the sample spans 900,000 or so clones, roughly 17% being singletons. Sequencing used naive CD4+ T cells from blood. These receptors all come from a woman between 18 and 30 years old in good health.

This clone was counted between two and nine times. This chain connects TRBV18 to TRBJ1-1; D uncertain. Germline values: CDR1 KGHSH, CDR2 LQKENI. This CDR3 has 14 residues. V was shortened by 3 bases and J by 2 bases, with 10 bases between the two germline ends. The CDR3 DNA follows: TGTGCCAGCTCACCGGGCGAAGGAAACACTGAAGCTTTCTTT. Its protein is CASSPGEGNTEAFF.

This clone was counted only a few times. J is TRBJ2-7 and V is TRBV7-9; TRBD2 is a possible D gene (5 bases). The V end lost 4 bases, the J end lost 1 base, and 14 bases lay between the germline ends. CDR1 is SEHNR and CDR2 is FQNEAQ in the germline V gene (reference sequence). This CDR3 is built from 15 residues. The DNA of the CDR3 is TGTGCCAGCAGCTCTAGGACCGAGGGTTCCTACGAGCAGTACTTC. Translated: CASSSRTEGSYEQYF.

This clone was found a few times. The rearrangement uses TRBV11-2 and TRBJ1-4, with D possibly TRBD1 on 5 matching bases. V was cut by 5 bases and J by 3 bases, with 13 bases left in between. The CDR3 sequence is 15 residues long. Germline V gene sequence: CDR1 SGHAT, CDR2 FQNNGV. The CDR3 is CASSDNRNSNEKLFF. CDR3 coding DNA: TGTGCCAGCAGCGATAACAGGAACTCTAATGAAAAACTGTTTTTT.

This clone was detected a few times. V and J are TRBV7-8 and TRBJ2-5, with TRBD2 matching over 7 bases. The germline gives CDR1 SGHVS, CDR2 FQNEAQ. CDR3 size: 15 residues. The ends lost 3 bases at V and 3 bases at J; junction bases unmatched: 7. CDR3 nucleotide sequence: TGTGCCAGCAGCTTCTCGACGGGAGGAGAAGAGACCCAGTACTTC. It encodes CASSFSTGGEETQYF.

The J gene is TRBJ1-5, the V gene TRBV19; D uncertain. The CDR3 runs to 13 residues. The germline gives CDR1 LNHDA, CDR2 SQIVND (reference sequence). Deletions cut 3 bases from V and 8 bases from J, with 11 bases between. The CDR3 protein is CASSMTPYEPQHF. For the CDR3, the DNA is TGTGCCAGTAGTATGACACCCTATGAGCCCCAGCATTTT.

The chain links TRBV25-1 to TRBJ2-3, with 8 bases lining up with TRBD2. The CDR3 consists of 13 residues. Germline V gene sequence: CDR1 MGHDK, CDR2 SYGVNS. Germline trimming cut 6 bases from V and 5 bases from J; bases unmatched to any gene: 4. The chain's CDR3 is CASSLAGGDTQYF. CDR3 coding DNA: TGTGCCAGCAGCCTGGCGGGGGGAGATACGCAGTATTTT.

The chain has TRBV29-1 and TRBJ1-2, with D unclear. V lost 6 bases and J lost 8, with 13 bases in between. This CDR3 is 11 amino acids long. Germline assignment: CDR1 SQVTM and CDR2 ANQGSEA. The CDR3 reads CSVKSGRGYTF. CDR3 in DNA: TGCAGCGTCAAGTCCGGAAGGGGCTACACCTTC. Variable domain in full (rest from reference TRBV29-1 and TRBJ1-2): SAVISQKPSRDICQRGTSLTIQCQVDSQVTMMFWYRQQPGQSLTLIATANQGSEATYESGFVIDKFPISRPNLTFSTLTVSNMSPEDSSIYLCSVKSGRGYTFGSGTRLTVV.

The CDR3 spells CASSIDIARPYEQYF. The CDR3 bases are TGTGCCAGTAGTATCGACATCGCTCGACCCTACGAGCAGTACTTC. This chain uses TRBV19 with TRBJ2-7; D is undetermined. Germline V gene lookup returns CDR1 LNHDA and CDR2 SQIVND (reference sequence). The CDR3 contains 15 residues. The V end lost 3 bases, the J end lost 2 bases, and 14 bases lay between the germline ends.

The sample holds one count of this clone. The chain carries TRBV15 and TRBJ1-3; possibly TRBD1 for D (5 bases). The CDR3 length is 15 residues. CDR1 and CDR2 from the germline V gene are LNHNV and YYDKDF (reference sequence). Trimming pared 0 bases from V and 4 bases from J, leaving 10 bases between. The chain's CDR3 is CATSRDRVGGNTIYF. In nucleotides, the CDR3 is TGTGCCACCAGCAGAGACAGGGTAGGCGGAAACACCATATATTTT.

The chain recombines TRBV6-6 with TRBJ2-7; D is undetermined. V lost 2 bases and J 2 bases, leaving 10 bases between the germline ends. The CDR3 consists of 14 residues. Germline CDR1 MNHNY, CDR2 SVGAGI (reference sequence). The CDR3 sequence: CASSYLDFPYEQYF. The CDR3, as DNA: TGTGCCAGCAGTTACCTCGACTTTCCCTACGAGCAGTACTTC.

The chain employs TRBV7-2 and TRBJ2-1; TRBD2 aligns across 7 bases. The CDR3 sequence is 14 residues long. Per the germline V gene, CDR1 is SGHTA and CDR2 is FQGNSA. After removal of 4 bases from V and 4 bases from J, the junction contained 4 bases not matched to a gene. The CDR3 sequence is CASSSRTSYNEQFF. The CDR3 DNA is TGTGCCAGCAGCTCCAGGACTAGTTACAATGAGCAGTTCTTC.

The table lists this clone with a few counts. V and J are TRBV11-1 and TRBJ2-2; 15 bases agree with TRBD2. The CDR3 is 16 amino acids. V shed 5 bases and J 5 bases; nucleotides not matched to a gene: 3. From germline, CDR1 is SGHAT and CDR2 FQDESV (reference sequence). The CDR3 is CASSVGLAGGTGELFF. CDR3 sequence (DNA): TGTGCCAGCAGCGTGGGACTAGCGGGAGGAACCGGGGAGCTGTTTTTT.

This clone appeared a few times. The chain couples TRBV7-9 to TRBJ2-1; D is possibly TRBD1 or TRBD2 (7 bases each). Looked up from germline, CDR1 is SEHNR and CDR2 is FQNEAQ (reference sequence). Trimming left V 4 bases short and J 3 bases short, with 19 bases between. This CDR3 contains 17 residues. The CDR3 is CASSSGGSGWLYNEQFF. The CDR3 bases are TGTGCCAGCAGCTCAGGGGGTAGCGGGTGGCTCTACAATGAGCAGTTCTTC.

The table lists this clone with a few counts. The chain employs TRBV28 and TRBJ1-4; no clear D gene. CDR1 is MDHEN and CDR2 is SYDVKM in the germline V gene. The CDR3 length is 21 residues. V lost 7 bases, J lost 0 bases, and 30 bases lay in between. The CDR3 DNA sequence: TGTGCCAGCACCCCGCGAAGAGTTAGCGGCCAGAGGGTTGCAACTAATGAAAAACTGTTTTTT. Protein: CASTPRRVSGQRVATNEKLFF.

This clone was observed a handful of times. Additional DNA sequences in this sample encode the identical CDR3. The chain combines TRBV18 with TRBJ2-2; no firm D call. The V end was cut by 3 bases, the J end by 3 bases, with 11 bases between. The CDR3 totals 15 residues. Germline CDR1 KGHSH, CDR2 LQKENI. CDR3 in amino acids: CASSPPARYTGELFF. CDR3 sequence (DNA): TGTGCCAGCTCACCTCCGGCCCGATACACCGGGGAGCTGTTTTTT.

The table lists this clone with a few counts. CDR3 residues: CSVGTGTGDQPQHF. CDR3 nucleotides: TGCAGCGTTGGGACCGGGACAGGGGACCAGCCCCAGCATTTT. The gene calls are TRBV29-1 and TRBJ1-5; 10 bases line up with TRBD1. Looked up from germline, CDR1 is SQVTM and CDR2 is ANQGSEA. Trimming removed 4 bases from V and 7 bases from J; junction bases left unmatched: 7. This CDR3 spans 14 amino acids.

The chain recombines TRBV11-2 with TRBJ2-2, with TRBD2 matching over 13 bases. CDR1 and CDR2 from the germline V gene are SGHAT and FQNNGV. The CDR3 extends over 17 amino acids. The V gene end was trimmed by 5 bases and the J gene end by 9 bases; junction bases not matched to a gene: 12. The CDR3 coding sequence is TGTGCCAGCAGCCACTGGACTAGCGGGAGAAGTTCCCGGGAGCTGTTTTTT. Protein: CASSHWTSGRSSRELFF.

A remark on this clone: Germline is not matched at one junction end, which may reflect a read error. This chain connects TRBV7-7 to TRBJ2-2, with 7 bases matching TRBD1. CDR3 length: 16 residues. Per the germline V gene, CDR1 is SSHAT and CDR2 is FNYEAQ (reference sequence). CDR3 in amino acids: CASSAQGLGNTGELFF. The CDR3 nucleotides are TGTGCTAGCAGCGCACAGGGGCTAGGGAACACCGGGGAGCTGTTTTTT.

V is TRBV27 and J is TRBJ2-1; D may correspond to TRBD1 or TRBD2 (5 bases each). Germline loops: CDR1 MNHEY, CDR2 SMNVEV (reference sequence). The CDR3 extends over 14 amino acids. V gave up 1 base and J gave up 10 bases, with 14 bases separating them. CDR3 DNA: TGTGCCAGCAGTTTATGGGGCGCTGGAGGCGAGCAGTTCTTC. Protein sequence: CASSLWGAGGEQFF.

This clone was seen more than once but under ten times. The CDR3 nucleotides read TGTGCCAGCAGCACCGGGACCATTAGGAATGAGCAGTTCTTC. Translated: CASSTGTIRNEQFF. The V call is TRBV11-2, the J call TRBJ2-1; the D gene could be TRBD1 or TRBD2 (5 bases each). V was pared by 5 bases and J by 7 bases, with 15 bases between. CDR1 is SGHAT and CDR2 is FQNNGV in the germline V gene. The CDR3 loop spans 14 amino acids. Full variable domain (rest looked up from reference TRBV11-2 and TRBJ2-1): EAGVAQSPRYKIIEKRQSVAFWCNPISGHATLYWYQQILGQGPKLLIQFQNNGVVDDSQLPKDRFSAERLKGVDSTLKIQPAKLEDSAVYLCASSTGTIRNEQFFGPGTRLTVL.

The V call is TRBV18, the J call TRBJ2-3; a weak D match, TRBD2 (6 bases). V lost 2 bases and J 1 base, leaving 16 bases between the germline ends. From germline, CDR1 is KGHSH and CDR2 LQKENI. The CDR3 runs to 17 residues. For the CDR3, the DNA is TGTGCCAGCTCACCAAATTTCGCCGCGGGACGCACAGATACGCAGTATTTT. Its protein product is CASSPNFAAGRTDTQYF.

This clone was counted a few times. This chain uses TRBV7-9 with TRBJ2-2; D might be TRBD1 (5 bases). The germline V and J ends were trimmed by 0 bases and 3 bases, with 8 bases remaining between them. CDR1 is SEHNR, CDR2 FQNEAQ, per germline (reference sequence). The CDR3 covers 15 residues. This chain's CDR3 is CASSLARAHTGELFF. The CDR3 DNA is TGTGCCAGCAGCTTAGCCAGGGCGCACACCGGGGAGCTGTTTTTT.

This clone came up a few times. CDR3 nucleotides: TGTGCCAGCAGTTTACCGGGACAGGGATCCCACGAGCAGTACTTC. It specifies CASSLPGQGSHEQYF. V is TRBV28 and J is TRBJ2-7; 9 nucleotides line up with TRBD1. Per the germline V gene, CDR1 is MDHEN and CDR2 is SYDVKM. This CDR3 is 15 amino acids long. V lost 2 bases and J lost 5; bases outside the gene matches: 7.

This clone was detected only a few times. The chain combines TRBV19 with TRBJ1-2; D is ambiguous. The length of the CDR3 is 12 residues. The V and J ends lost 5 bases and 3 bases respectively, with 7 bases between them. Germline V gene sequence: CDR1 LNHDA, CDR2 SQIVND (reference sequence). CDR3 in DNA: TGTGCCAGTAGTCCCGGGGACTATGGCTACACCTTC. Translated, it gives CASSPGDYGYTF.

This clone was observed a handful of times. The V call is TRBV6-5, the J call TRBJ2-5; D remains ambiguous. The germline gives CDR1 MNHEY, CDR2 SVGAGI. This CDR3 region has 15 residues. The germline V and J ends were trimmed by 0 bases and 4 bases, with 12 bases remaining between them. The CDR3 here is CASSYSRYLGETQYF. In DNA form, the CDR3 reads TGTGCCAGCAGTTACTCGAGGTACTTGGGAGAGACCCAGTACTTC.